Presented here are 4 T cell receptor beta chains from one specimen sequenced in a study of cytomegalovirus exposure and HLA in healthy donors. Here immunoSEQ multiplex PCR was the method, and the copy in TCRdb shows in-frame clones only, minus some. The sample shows 50,000 or so clones, more than 70% of them seen only once. Sequenced sample: PBMCs. These receptor sequences come from a woman aged 18-30 years in good health and CMV-seropositive.

The chain couples TRBV18 to TRBJ1-1; 9 positions match TRBD1. With 2 bases clipped from V and 0 bases from J, the junction kept 10 bases outside the gene matches. Germline assignment: CDR1 KGHSH and CDR2 LQKENI. CDR3 length equals 18 residues. CDR3 protein: CASSPFGTGRGLNTEAFF. CDR3 DNA: TGTGCCAGCTCACCATTCGGGACAGGGAGGGGGCTGAACACTGAAGCTTTCTTT.

The genes are TRBV25-1 and TRBJ1-2; 9 bases map to TRBD1. The CDR3 sequence is 16 residues long. Trimming took 6 bases from V and 0 from J; bases not matched to a gene: 8. The V gene's germline CDR1 is MGHDK and CDR2 SYGVNS. CDR3 sequence: CASSRTGVKTNYGYTF. The CDR3 region has the DNA TGTGCCAGCAGCCGGACAGGGGTGAAAACTAACTATGGCTACACCTTC.

The genes are TRBV19 and TRBJ1-3, with unresolved D. V was clipped by 9 bases and J by 0 bases, with 9 bases between them. Per germline, CDR1 LNHDA and CDR2 SQIVND (reference sequence). The CDR3 contains 13 residues. CDR3: CASSPGSGNTIYF. CDR3 DNA sequence: TGTGCCAGCTCCCCCGGCTCTGGAAACACCATATATTTT.

In its sample, this clone was seen a few times. The V call is TRBV5-1, the J call TRBJ1-4; D may be TRBD1 (6 bases). Trimming shortened V by 0 bases and J by 13 bases, and 13 bases separated the two germline ends. CDR3 length: 13 residues. Germline V gene lookup returns CDR1 SGHRS and CDR2 YFSETQ. The CDR3 DNA reads TGCGCCAGCAGCTTGGAACAGGGAACGGGACTGTTTTTT. Protein: CASSLEQGTGLFF.